Below, 8 T cell receptor beta chains from the same sample are listed, as sequenced in a study of tumor and adjacent non-tumor tissue in lung cancer. RNA was extracted from bulk tissue without any cell sorting. The library came from three nested PCR rounds adapted from ARM-PCR protocols. TCRdb called the multiplex PCR reads again in MiXCR, with one record for every CDR3 protein. Counted here are 60,000 to 95,000 distinct CDR3 sequences, 77% occurring once; the ten biggest clones make up more than 10%. The specimen sequenced was lung tumor tissue. The receptor source for this set is a woman between 50 and 59 years old with non-small cell lung cancer.

Worth noting for this clonotype: Germline and junction disagree at one end, which may indicate a read error. The rearrangement links TRBV6-5 to TRBJ2-5, with a possible D match to TRBD2 (5 bases). The germline V gene encodes CDR1 MNHEY and CDR2 SVGAGI. CDR3 size: 13 residues. The CDR3 reads CASRPGNQETHYF. The CDR3 DNA reads TGTGCCAGCAGGCCGGGAAACCAAGAGACCCACTACTTC.

This clonotype was recorded many times. The chain combines TRBV5-1 with TRBJ2-3; 8 nucleotides align to TRBD2. V shed 4 bases, J shed 4 bases, and the junction held 5 bases outside the gene matches. The germline V gene has CDR1 SGHRS and CDR2 YFSETQ. This CDR3 comprises 14 residues. CDR3 protein: CASSPGGPADTQYF. The CDR3 nucleotides read TGCGCCAGCAGCCCGGGAGGGCCGGCAGATACGCAGTATTTT.

This clonotype was seen just once. The CDR3 bases are TGTGCCATCCGCCATGCAGTAGAGGCGGCCCCCTACGAGCAGTACTTC. Amino acid sequence: CAIRHAVEAAPYEQYF. This chain uses TRBV4-2 with TRBJ2-7; no firm D call. CDR1 and CDR2 (germline): LGHNA, YNFKEQ. This CDR3 spans 16 amino acids. V gave up 10 bases and J gave up 2 bases, with 24 bases separating them.

In its sample, this clonotype was seen many times. The rearrangement links TRBV6-6 to TRBJ2-5; weak D call: TRBD1 (6 bases). CDR3 length: 14 residues. Germline V lookup: CDR1 MNHNY, CDR2 SVGAGI (reference sequence). Trimming removed 6 bases from V and 4 bases from J, with 15 bases in between. As DNA, the CDR3 is TGTGCCAGCAGATACGCACAGGGTCGAGAGACCCAGTACTTC. Translated, it gives CASRYAQGRETQYF.

V is TRBV11-2 and J is TRBJ1-5, with D hard to call. Germline CDR1 reads SGHAT; CDR2 reads FQNNGV. This CDR3 spans 13 amino acids. The CDR3 DNA reads TGTGTTAGCAGCTTAGGCGGGATCCAGCCCCAGCATTTT. Translated: CVSSLGGIQPQHF. Full variable domain (remainder filled in from reference TRBV11-2 and TRBJ1-5): EAGVAQSPRYKIIEKRQSVAFWCNPISGHATLYWYQQILGQGPKLLIQFQNNGVVDDSQLPKDRFSAERLKGVDSTLKIQPAKLEDSAVYLCVSSLGGIQPQHFGDGTRLSIL.

The chain is built from TRBV30 and TRBJ2-1; unclear D gene. CDR1 is GTSNPN and CDR2 is SVGIG in the germline V gene (reference sequence). The CDR3 is 12 amino acids. Deletions cut 0 bases from V and 12 bases from J, with 12 bases between. CDR3 residues: CAWSVSRYGQFF. As DNA, the CDR3 is TGTGCCTGGAGTGTGAGTAGGTATGGGCAGTTCTTC.

Of note for this clonotype: Lacking the conserved final phenylalanine or tryptophan, this CDR3 likely reflects a read error. This chain connects TRBV29-1 to TRBJ1-1, with TRBD1 as a possible D gene (5 bases). This CDR3 has 14 amino acids. Deletions cut 8 bases from V and 3 bases from J, with 19 bases between. The germline V gene encodes CDR1 SQVTM and CDR2 ANQGSEA. The CDR3 DNA follows: TGCAGCACCTCACTGGGGCTCATCGACACTGAAGCTTTCTAT. The encoded protein is CSTSLGLIDTEAFY.

This clonotype was seen a handful of times. The J gene is TRBJ2-7, the V gene TRBV11-2; 7 bases are shared with TRBD1. The CDR3 runs to 16 residues. Germline lookup yields CDR1 SGHAT and CDR2 FQNNGV. Trimming at V came to 5 bases and at J to 0 bases, leaving 10 bases not matched to a gene. This chain's CDR3 is CASSATGTEGSYEQYF. In DNA form, the CDR3 reads TGTGCCAGCAGCGCCACCGGGACAGAGGGCTCCTACGAGCAGTACTTC.